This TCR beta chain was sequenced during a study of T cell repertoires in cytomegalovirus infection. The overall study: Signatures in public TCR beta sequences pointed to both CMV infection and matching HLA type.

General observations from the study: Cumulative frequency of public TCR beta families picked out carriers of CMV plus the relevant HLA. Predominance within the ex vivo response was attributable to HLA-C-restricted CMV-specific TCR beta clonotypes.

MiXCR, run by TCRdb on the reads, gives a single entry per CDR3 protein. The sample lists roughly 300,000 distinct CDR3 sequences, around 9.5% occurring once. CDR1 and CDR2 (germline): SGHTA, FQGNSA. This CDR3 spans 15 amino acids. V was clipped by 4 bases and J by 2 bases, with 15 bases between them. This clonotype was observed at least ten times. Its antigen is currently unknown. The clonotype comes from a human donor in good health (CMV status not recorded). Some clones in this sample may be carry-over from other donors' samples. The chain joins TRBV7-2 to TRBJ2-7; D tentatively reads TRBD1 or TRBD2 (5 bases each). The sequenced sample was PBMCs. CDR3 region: CASSSRGDGTYEQYF. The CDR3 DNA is TGTGCCAGCAGCTCTAGAGGGGACGGAACCTACGAGCAGTACTTC. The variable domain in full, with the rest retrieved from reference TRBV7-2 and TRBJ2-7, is GAGVSQSPSNKVTEKGKDVELRCDPISGHTALYWYRQSLGQGLEFLIYFQGNSAPDKSGLPSDRFSAERTGGSVSTLTIQRTQQEDSAVYLCASSSRGDGTYEQYFGPGTRLTVT.